This T cell receptor (beta chain) was recorded in a study of type 1 regulatory T cells. The overall study: T-allo10 is a Tr1-enriched, alloantigen-specific CD4 T cell product made in vitro.

Germline values: CDR1 SGHRS, CDR2 YFSETQ. This CDR3 has 14 amino acids. Using its own MiXCR run on the reads, TCRdb lists one record per CDR3 protein. The sample records over 14,000 distinct CDR3 sequences, roughly an eighth being singletons. As regards this clonotype: The antigen remains unidentified. One end of the junction is discordant with germline, which a read error may explain.

The sequenced material came from cultured T cells, either the whole culture or a sorted T cell fraction (not recorded which). The V call is TRBV5-1, the J call TRBJ1-5; D is unclear. The receptor was derived from a human donor in good health. Here the CDR3 reads CASRLGDSNQPQHF. Written as DNA, the CDR3 is TGCGCCAGCAGATTGGGCGATAGCAATCAGCCCCAGCATTTT. The full variable domain, with the rest looked up from reference TRBV5-1 and TRBJ1-5, is KAGVTQTPRYLIKTRGQQVTLSCSPISGHRSVSWYQQTPGQGLQFLFEYFSETQRNKGNFPGRFSGRQFSNSRSEMNVSTLELGDSALYLCASRLGDSNQPQHFGDGTRLSIL.